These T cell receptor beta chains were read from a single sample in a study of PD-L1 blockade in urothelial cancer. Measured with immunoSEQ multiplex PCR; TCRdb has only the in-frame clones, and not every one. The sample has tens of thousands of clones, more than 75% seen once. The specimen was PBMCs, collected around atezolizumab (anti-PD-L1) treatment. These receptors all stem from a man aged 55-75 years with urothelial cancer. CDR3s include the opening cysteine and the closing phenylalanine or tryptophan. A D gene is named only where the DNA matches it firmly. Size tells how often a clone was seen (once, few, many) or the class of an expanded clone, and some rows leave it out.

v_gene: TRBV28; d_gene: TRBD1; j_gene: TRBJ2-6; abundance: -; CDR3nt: TGTGCCAGCAGTGAGACAGGGGCTGGGGCCAACGTCCTGACTTTC; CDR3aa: CASSETGAGANVLTF
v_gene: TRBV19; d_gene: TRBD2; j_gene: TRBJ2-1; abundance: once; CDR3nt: TGTGCCAGTAGTTCGGGACTAGCGGACAATGAGCAGTTCTTC; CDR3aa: CASSSGLADNEQFF
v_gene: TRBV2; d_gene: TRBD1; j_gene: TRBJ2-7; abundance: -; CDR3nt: TGTGCCAGCAGGGCCCGGGACAGGGTGCCCTACGAGCAGTACTTC; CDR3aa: CASRARDRVPYEQYF
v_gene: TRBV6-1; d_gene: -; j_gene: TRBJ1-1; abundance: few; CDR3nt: TGTGCCAGCAGGCGAGGGTTGGACACTGAAGCTTTCTTT; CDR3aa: CASRRGLDTEAFF
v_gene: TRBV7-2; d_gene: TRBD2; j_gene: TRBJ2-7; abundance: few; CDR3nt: TGTGCCAGCAGCTCGCGCTTTAGCGGGAGGCCCTACGAGCAGTACTTC; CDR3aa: CASSSRFSGRPYEQYF
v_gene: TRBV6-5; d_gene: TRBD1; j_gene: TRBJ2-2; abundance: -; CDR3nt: TGTGCCAGCAGCCGGACAGGGGGGACCGGGGAGCTGTTTTTT; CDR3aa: CASSRTGGTGELFF
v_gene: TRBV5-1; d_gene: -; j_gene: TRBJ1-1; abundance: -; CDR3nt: TGCGCCAGCAGCTTGGTGCCTGCTATGAACACTGAAGCTTTCTTT; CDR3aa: CASSLVPAMNTEAFF
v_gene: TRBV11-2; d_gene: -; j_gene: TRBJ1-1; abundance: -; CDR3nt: TGTGCCAGCAGCCTATTAACAGGTTCTTTTGAAGCTTTCTTT; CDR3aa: CASSLLTGSFEAFF
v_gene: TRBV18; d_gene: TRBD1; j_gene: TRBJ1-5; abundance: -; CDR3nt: TGTGCCAGCTCACTGGGACAGCCCAATCAGCCCCAGCATTTT; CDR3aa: CASSLGQPNQPQHF
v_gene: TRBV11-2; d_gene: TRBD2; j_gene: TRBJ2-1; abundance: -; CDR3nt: TGTGCCAGCAGCCAGACCCCCTTTAGCGGGGGGCGATACAATGAGCAGTTCTTC; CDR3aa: CASSQTPFSGGRYNEQFF
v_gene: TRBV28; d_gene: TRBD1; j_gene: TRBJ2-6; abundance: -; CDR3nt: TGTGCCAGCAGTCACCGACAGGGTTTTTTTTCGGGGGCCAACGTCCTGACTTTC; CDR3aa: CASSHRQGFFSGANVLTF
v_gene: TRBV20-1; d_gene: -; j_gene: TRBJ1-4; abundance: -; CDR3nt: TGCAGTGCTGGGCCGGGGGAAAAACTGTTTTTT; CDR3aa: CSAGPGEKLFF
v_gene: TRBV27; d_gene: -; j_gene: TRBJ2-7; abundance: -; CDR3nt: TGTGCCAGCAGTTTATCATCCGGGTTACCCTACGAGCAGTACTTC; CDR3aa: CASSLSSGLPYEQYF
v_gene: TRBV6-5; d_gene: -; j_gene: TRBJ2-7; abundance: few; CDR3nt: TGTGCCAGCAGTTCCCGCGGGGACAGTTGGAACTACGAGCAGTACTTC; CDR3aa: CASSSRGDSWNYEQYF
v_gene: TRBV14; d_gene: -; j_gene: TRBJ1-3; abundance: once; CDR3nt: TGTGCCAGCAGCCAAGTCCACACAGACTCTGGAAACACCATATATTTT; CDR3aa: CASSQVHTDSGNTIYF
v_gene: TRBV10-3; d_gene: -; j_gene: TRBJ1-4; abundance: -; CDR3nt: TGTGCCATCAGTGAGGGGGCCGTTAATGAAAAACTGTTTTTT; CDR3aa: CAISEGAVNEKLFF
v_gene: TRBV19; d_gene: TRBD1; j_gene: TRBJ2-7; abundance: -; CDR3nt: TGTGCCAGTAGTATAGCGGGGGACAGGGCCTACGAGCAGTACTTC; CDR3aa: CASSIAGDRAYEQYF
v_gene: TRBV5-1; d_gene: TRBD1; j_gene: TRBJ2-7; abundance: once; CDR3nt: TGCGCCAGCAGCAAGCCGGGACAGGGAGGCGAGCAGTACTTC; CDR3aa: CASSKPGQGGEQYF
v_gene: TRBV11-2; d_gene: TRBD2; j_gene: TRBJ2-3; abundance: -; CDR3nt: TGTGCCAGCAGCTGGAGGCTAGCGGAGATCACAGATACGCAGTATTTT; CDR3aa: CASSWRLAEITDTQYF
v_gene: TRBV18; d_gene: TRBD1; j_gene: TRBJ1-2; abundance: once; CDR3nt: TGTGCCAGCTCACCAGTCGGACAGGGGGATGGCTACACCTTC; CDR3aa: CASSPVGQGDGYTF
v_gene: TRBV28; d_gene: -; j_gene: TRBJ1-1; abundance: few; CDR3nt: TGTGCCAGCAGTTTAAGGACAGCGAACACTGAAGCTTTCTTT; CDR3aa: CASSLRTANTEAFF
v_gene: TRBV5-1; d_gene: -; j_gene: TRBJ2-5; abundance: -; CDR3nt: TGCGCCAGCAGCTTGGGGAGAATCCCAGAGACCCAGTACTTC; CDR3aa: CASSLGRIPETQYF
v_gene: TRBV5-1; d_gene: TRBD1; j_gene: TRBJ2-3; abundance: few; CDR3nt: TGCGCCAGCAGCTATACAGGGGGCGTTGGCACAGATACGCAGTATTTT; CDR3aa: CASSYTGGVGTDTQYF
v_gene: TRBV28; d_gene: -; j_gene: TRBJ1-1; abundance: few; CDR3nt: TGTGCCAGCAAGATGGGGGGGACGAACACTGAAGCTTTCTTT; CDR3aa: CASKMGGTNTEAFF
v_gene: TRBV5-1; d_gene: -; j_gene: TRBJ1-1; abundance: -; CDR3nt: TGCGCCAGCAGACTCAAGAACACTGAAGCTTTCTTT; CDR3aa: CASRLKNTEAFF
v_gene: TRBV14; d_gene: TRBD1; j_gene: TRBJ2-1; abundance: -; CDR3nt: TGTGCCAGCAGCCGACGGGACAGGGATTTGAATGAGCAGTTCTTC; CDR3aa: CASSRRDRDLNEQFF
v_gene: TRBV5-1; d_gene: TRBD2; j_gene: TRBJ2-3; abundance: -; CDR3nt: TGCGCCAGCAGCTTGATAACTAGCGGGGAAGGCACAGATACGCAGTATTTT; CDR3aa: CASSLITSGEGTDTQYF
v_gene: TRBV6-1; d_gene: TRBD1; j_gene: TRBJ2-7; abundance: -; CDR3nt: TGTGCCAGCAGCACCGGGACAGCGGACTACGAGCAGTACTTC; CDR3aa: CASSTGTADYEQYF
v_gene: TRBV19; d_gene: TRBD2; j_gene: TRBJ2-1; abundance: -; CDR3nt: TGTGCCAGTAGCGAACCGAGCGGGGGGAACTACAATGAGCAGTTCTTC; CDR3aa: CASSEPSGGNYNEQFF